This TCR beta chain was captured in a study of blood T cell repertoires in COVID-19. Study overall: Italy, Spain and the United States were the sources of the convalescent and acute COVID-19 samples.

Libraries were prepared by immunoSEQ multiplex PCR; TCRdb keeps only in-frame clonotypes and omits some of them. The data show a few hundred thousand clones, approximately 80% seen once. The length of the CDR3 is 15 residues. Trimming cost V 2 bases and J 4 bases; bases outside gene matches: 7. The germline V gene has CDR1 SEHNR and CDR2 FQNEAQ (reference sequence). The TCR comes from a man aged 35-49 years who had recovered from COVID-19. The chain couples TRBV7-9 to TRBJ1-2; the match to TRBD1 covers 7 bases. Material for sequencing was PBMCs or T cells enriched from blood (not recorded which). The CDR3 loop is CASSLTGTASYGYTF. Here the CDR3 DNA reads TGTGCCAGCAGCTTAACCGGGACAGCCAGCTATGGCTACACCTTC.